Detailed here is one T cell receptor beta chain. Its antigen is not yet known. There are no base qualities to consult, and no much larger clone falls within one base. The CDR3 holds 13 amino acids from the cysteine to the phenylalanine. Only the CDR3 DNA is retained, 39 bases long and in frame from the first base. V lost 5 bases and J lost 3 bases; the stretch between them is 11 bases long. This entry is derived from a study of Graves' ophthalmopathy and Graves' hyperthyroidism (dated by TCRdb to 2016 to 2019). For the wider study: Peripheral blood was collected at initial diagnosis, before any treatment. TCR beta repertoire signatures were used to distinguish Graves' ophthalmopathy from Graves' hyperthyroidism and to predict progression to ophthalmopathy. The 100 discovery patients were divided at random into training and test sets in a 7:3 ratio. An independent validation cohort comprised some 18 hyperthyroidism patients and roughly 15 patients who later progressed from hyperthyroidism to ophthalmopathy. In total, around 140 blood samples were TCR-sequenced: under 45 ophthalmopathy, about 75 hyperthyroidism and roughly 17 hyperthyroidism-to-ophthalmopathy patients. To explore V-J signatures that separate ophthalmopathy from hyperthyroidism, a discovery set of about 98 patients was enrolled, consisting of about 45 with ophthalmopathy and around 57 with stable hyperthyroidism. In over five hyperthyroidism patients, the T-cell repertoires found in thyroid tissue were compared with those found in blood. Following sampling, methimazole starting at 30 mg daily was administered to hyperthyroidism patients, and high-dose intravenous methylprednisolone was administered to ophthalmopathy patients. General findings and caveats noted by the study authors: The 13-signature model separated ophthalmopathy from stable hyperthyroidism with about 86% sensitivity and 81% to 82% specificity in cross-validation, and 80%/75% in the test set. Sample size was not statistically predetermined, and group allocation was not concealed from the investigators. Most expanded thyroid clonotypes with a frequency above 0.001 also appeared in blood, which suggests that blood repertoires may reflect the immune response in the thyroid. In validation, the model predicted ophthalmopathy progression with more than 55% sensitivity and roughly 78% specificity; roughly 11 predicted patients were CT-confirmed with GO in a median of about 6.2 months.

For repertoire sequencing, the TCR beta CDR3 regions were amplified from RNA transcripts. HTBI primers and the Qiagen OneStep RT-PCR kit were used in a first-round RT-PCR, which was followed by a second-round multiplex PCR, size selection and purification. Libraries were sequenced paired-end with 100 bp reads on an Illumina HiSeq2000. Turning to the authors' computational methods: SOAPnuke was used to process the reads, removing any read that contained adapters or uncalled bases, had a mean Phred below 15, or lacked an exact match to the constant primer or identifier. COPE v1.2.5 was used to merge high-quality paired reads. Unique nucleotide sequences were defined as clonotypes and aligned to IMGT TRB V, D and J references using MiTCR v1.1. Only V-J combinations with frequency above 0.0001 were analysed, covering approximately 99% of repertoires. For each V-J combination, a TCR clonal expansion and chaos score was defined as the ratio of F50 clonal expansion to chaos observed in the TCRdist matrix. Welch's t-statistics and random forest were used to reduce the features to 10 to 15 V-J combinations, which were then used as input to a naive Bayes classifier. The similarity between thyroid and blood repertoires was quantified using the Morisita-Horn index. TCRdb reanalyzed the raw reads on its own, using fastp at Q25 for trimming and MiXCR for clone calling, and kept in-frame beta chains. Identical CDR3 proteins give one entry, which carries the most common genes and DNA. The V and J calls follow TCRdb's processing rather than the paper's. A total of some 410,000 distinct CDR3 sequences appear in this sample, around 20% of them only once. The top ten clones comprise roughly 3.2% of the sample.

Hyperthyroidism was defined as stable when no progression to ophthalmopathy occurred within 18 months of follow-up. The hyperthyroidism patients were 18 to 65 years old and newly diagnosed, with a disease duration of less than 2 months. Anyone with other autoimmune diseases, uncontrolled infections, pregnancy or lactation was excluded from the study. Diagnosis relied on clinical symptoms, serum thyroxine, TRAb, thyroid ultrasound and orbital computed tomography. PBMCs were isolated from about 9.1 ml of fresh peripheral blood by Ficoll-Paque density gradient centrifugation. Total RNA was extracted using Trizol reagent, and RNA quality was checked on an Agilent 2100 Bioanalyzer.

The TCR originated in a woman aged 18-29 years with stable Graves' hyperthyroidism. Donor details come from another sample of the same person, matched by shared clones. The chain is assembled from TRBV12-3 or TRBV12-4 and TRBJ2-7; TRBD1 might be the D gene, on 5 matching bases. Material for sequencing was peripheral blood. The DNA sequence follows: TGTGCCAGCAGTCGACAGACAAGCTACGAGCAGTACTTC. The resulting protein is CASSRQTSYEQYF.